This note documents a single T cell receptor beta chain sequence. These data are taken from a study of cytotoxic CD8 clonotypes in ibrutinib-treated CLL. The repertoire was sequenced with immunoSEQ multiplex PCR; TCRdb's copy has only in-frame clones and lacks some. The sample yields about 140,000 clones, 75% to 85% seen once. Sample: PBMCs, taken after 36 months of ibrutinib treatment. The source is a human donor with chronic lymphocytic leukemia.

The CDR3 protein is CASRTGGNTEAFF. The CDR3 DNA reads TGTGCCAGTAGAACAGGGGGCAACACTGAAGCTTTCTTT. The gene calls are TRBV19 and TRBJ1-1, with TRBD1 matching 9 bases. The germline V gene encodes CDR1 LNHDA and CDR2 SQIVND (reference sequence). V was clipped by 6 bases and J by 2 bases; unmatched bases: 1. The length of the CDR3 is 13 residues. Together with reference TRBV19 and TRBJ1-1, the CDR3 gives the full variable domain: DGGITQSPKYLFRKEGQNVTLSCEQNLNHDAMYWYRQDPGQGLRLIYYSQIVNDFQKGDIAEGYSVSREKKESFPLTVTSAQKNPTAFYLCASRTGGNTEAFFGQGTRLTVV.